A single TCR beta chain is shown here with its context. Its antigen is as yet unknown. Primers: 60 Vbeta forward and 13 Jbeta reverse. TCRdb keeps only in-frame clones here, not all; method: immunoSEQ multiplex PCR. Among 170,000 or so clones listed, about three quarters were seen once. V was clipped by 0 bases and J by 6 bases, with 19 bases between them. The CDR3 runs to 17 residues. Germline V CDR1 and CDR2: MGHRA, YSYEKL. This record comes from a study of cytomegalovirus exposure and HLA in healthy donors. Findings of the study overall: The authors later found TCR association rates varying by HLA locus, with DRB1 most and HLA-C fewest. Rare sequences made up most TCRs, while some public TCRs were found in many donors. Cytomegalovirus association was assigned to 170 or so TCR beta chains.

The chain couples TRBV4-1 to TRBJ2-3; D is perhaps TRBD1 (5 bases). This clonotype was obtained from a man aged 40-49 years in good health and CMV-seronegative. The sample comprised PBMCs. The CDR3, as DNA: TGCGCCAGCAGCCAAGATAGGTTACGACAGAGAGCGGATACGCAGTATTTT. Translation: CASSQDRLRQRADTQYF.